This is a list of T cell receptor beta chains from one sample in a study of human T cells and chemical hapten exposure. MiXCR, applied by TCRdb to the RACE reads, yields one record per CDR3 protein. Of about 81,000 distinct CDR3 sequences in the sample, about a tenth were seen once. The source material was whole blood, sampled in connection with sensitization to the hapten diphenylcyclopropenone (DPC). Receptor source: a woman under 40 with alopecia areata. Some clones in this sample may be carry-over from other donors' samples. Both conserved end residues are trimmed from each CDR3.

v_call,j_call,cdr3_aa
TRBV6-6,TRBJ1-2,ASSSQIYGYT
TRBV6-1,TRBJ2-7,ASSGTGTGYEQY
TRBV7-2,TRBJ2-1,ASSPGLAGREQF
TRBV29-1,TRBJ1-1,SVEVLWSTEAF
TRBV20-1,TRBJ1-5,SARATGGNQPQH
TRBV11-1,TRBJ1-5,ASSPEPGGTPQH
TRBV4-2,TRBJ2-7,ASSQDPPVTTSSYEQY
TRBV18,TRBJ2-3,ASSPPPTDTQY
TRBV7-9,TRBJ1-6,ASSQPTGGGTYNSPLH
TRBV30,TRBJ2-5,ACNRGGETQY
TRBV25-1,TRBJ2-7,ASSEHYEQY